The present T cell receptor (beta chain) was sequenced within a study of shared clonotypes between healthy human individuals. In the original workflow: Junction-only sequences produced by ImmunoSEQ had no quality scores, so filtering differed. Sequencing used immunoSEQ multiplex PCR; TCRdb keeps in-frame clones, though not all of them. The DNA was the basis for D and trimming; V, J and clone size are from that table. The sample holds about 1.5 million clones; approximately 97% are singletons and the top ten take 1.2%. CDR1 and CDR2 (germline): SGHRS, YFSETQ. V lost 6 bases and J 1 base, leaving 13 bases between the germline ends. The CDR3 has 14 amino acids.

This receptor was identified in a young man in good health. Specimen: naive CD4+ T cells sorted from blood. The subset denotes: CD45RA+ positively selected. The V call is TRBV5-1, the J call TRBJ2-5, with no clear D. The CDR3 sequence is CASNLLGSQETQYF. In DNA, the CDR3 is TGCGCCAGCAATCTGCTGGGCAGCCAAGAGACCCAGTACTTC.